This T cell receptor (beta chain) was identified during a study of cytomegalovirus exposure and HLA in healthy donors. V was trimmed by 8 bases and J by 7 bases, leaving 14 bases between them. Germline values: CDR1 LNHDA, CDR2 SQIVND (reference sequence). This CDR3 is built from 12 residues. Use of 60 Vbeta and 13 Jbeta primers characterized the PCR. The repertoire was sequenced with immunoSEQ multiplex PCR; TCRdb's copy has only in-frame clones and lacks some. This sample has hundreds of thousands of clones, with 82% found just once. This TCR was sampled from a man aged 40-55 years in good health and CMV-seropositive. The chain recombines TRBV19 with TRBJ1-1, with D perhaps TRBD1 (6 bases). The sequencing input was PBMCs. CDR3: CASRTGPGEAFF. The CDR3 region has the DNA TGTGCCAGTCGAACAGGGCCAGGTGAAGCTTTCTTT. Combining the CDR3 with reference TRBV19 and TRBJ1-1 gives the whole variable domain DGGITQSPKYLFRKEGQNVTLSCEQNLNHDAMYWYRQDPGQGLRLIYYSQIVNDFQKGDIAEGYSVSREKKESFPLTVTSAQKNPTAFYLCASRTGPGEAFFGQGTRLTVV.